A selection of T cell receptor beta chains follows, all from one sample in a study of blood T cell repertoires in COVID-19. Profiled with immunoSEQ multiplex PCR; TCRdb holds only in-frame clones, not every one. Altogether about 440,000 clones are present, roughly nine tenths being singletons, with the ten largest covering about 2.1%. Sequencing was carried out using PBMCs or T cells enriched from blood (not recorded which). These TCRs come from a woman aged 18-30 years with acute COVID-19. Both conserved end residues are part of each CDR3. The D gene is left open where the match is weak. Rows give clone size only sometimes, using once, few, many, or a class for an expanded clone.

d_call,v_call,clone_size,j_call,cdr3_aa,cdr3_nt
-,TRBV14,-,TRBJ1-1,CASSLGDWAGRAEAFF,TGTGCCAGCAGCCTGGGGGACTGGGCGGGGAGGGCTGAAGCTTTCTTT
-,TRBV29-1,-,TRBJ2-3,CSVLGGTDTQYF,TGCAGCGTTCTTGGAGGCACAGATACGCAGTATTTT
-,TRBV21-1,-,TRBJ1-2,CASSPAAGAEGYTF,TGTGCCAGCAGCCCCGCGGCGGGGGCGGAAGGCTACACCTTC
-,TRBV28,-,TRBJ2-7,CASRGDFYEQYF,TGTGCCAGCAGGGGGGACTTTTACGAGCAGTACTTC
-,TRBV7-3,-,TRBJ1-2,CASSLVGEGDGYTF,TGTGCCAGCAGCTTAGTGGGGGAGGGAGATGGCTACACCTTC
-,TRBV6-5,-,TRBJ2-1,CATGRRDVSEQFF,TGTGCCACCGGCAGGCGGGACGTCAGTGAGCAGTTCTTC
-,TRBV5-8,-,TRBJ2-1,CASSWDIYNEQFF,TGTGCCAGCAGCTGGGACATCTACAATGAGCAGTTCTTC
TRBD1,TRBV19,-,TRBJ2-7,CASSPTGGVYEQYF,TGTGCCAGTAGTCCGACAGGGGGGGTCTACGAGCAGTACTTC
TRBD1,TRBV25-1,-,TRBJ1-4,CASSVRQGGNEKLFF,TGTGCCAGCAGTGTCCGACAGGGGGGTAATGAAAAACTGTTTTTT
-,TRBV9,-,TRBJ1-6,CASSPAEASSYNSPLHF,TGTGCCAGCAGCCCAGCAGAGGCAAGCTCCTATAATTCACCCCTCCACTTT
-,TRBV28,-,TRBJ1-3,CASSTRQHSGNTIYF,TGTGCCAGCAGTACCCGACAGCACTCTGGAAACACCATATATTTT
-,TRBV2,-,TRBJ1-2,CASSEALVWYGF,TGTGCCAGCAGTGAAGCGCTTGTTTGGTACGGCTTC
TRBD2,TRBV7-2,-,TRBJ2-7,CASSLFLAGGPSSYEQYF,TGTGCCAGCAGCTTATTCCTAGCGGGGGGCCCAAGCTCCTACGAGCAGTACTTC
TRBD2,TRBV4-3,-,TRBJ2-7,CASSQDWLAGGNYEQYF,TGCGCCAGCAGCCAAGATTGGCTAGCGGGAGGCAACTACGAGCAGTACTTC
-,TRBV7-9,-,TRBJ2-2,CASRPRDTTNTGELFF,TGTGCCAGCAGGCCCAGGGACACTACGAACACCGGGGAGCTGTTTTTT
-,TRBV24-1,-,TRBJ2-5,CATSQLRDQETQYF,TGTGCCACCAGTCAACTCAGGGACCAAGAGACCCAGTACTTC
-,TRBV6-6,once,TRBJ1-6,CASSLYPEAGGNSPLHF,TGTGCCAGCAGTCTATACCCCGAGGCGGGAGGTAATTCACCCCTCCACTTT